The clone carrying this T cell receptor beta chain was seen a few times. Trimming cost V 5 bases and J 8 bases, with 9 bases left between them. CDR1 is SEHNR, CDR2 FQNEAQ, per germline (reference sequence). The CDR3 runs to 11 residues. The sample comes from a study of chemoradiotherapy in HPV16-positive cancers. Across the whole study: Candidate HPV-specific T-cell clones and common TCR motifs came from functional assays in a couple of HPV16-positive patients.

Clones were read by immunoSEQ multiplex PCR, and TCRdb kept only the in-frame ones, dropping some. This sample has about 21,000 clones; more than 70% occur once, and the top ten carry less than 2.5%. The chain has TRBV7-9 and TRBJ1-2; no reliable D call. This TCR was sampled from a human donor with HPV-associated anogenital cancer. Source: blood, taken from a patient who underwent chemoradiotherapy. This chain's CDR3 is CASSPEVGYTF. The CDR3 bases are TGTGCCAGCAGCCCCGAGGTCGGCTACACCTTC.